Listed below are T cell receptor beta chains from one sample, sequenced in a study of T cell responses to AZD1222 COVID-19 vaccine. Using immunoSEQ multiplex PCR, the repertoire was profiled, and TCRdb retains in-frame clones only, with some absent. The profile covers around 140,000 clones, with over 75% appearing a single time and roughly 1.7% taken by the ten largest. Specimen: peripheral blood, collected on day 0 of AZD1222 vaccination. All receptors derive from an adult in good health. CDR3s include the opening cysteine and the closing phenylalanine or tryptophan. A D gene is named only where the DNA matches it firmly. Not all rows give a size; the values are once, few, many and, for expanded clones, a class.

v_call: TRBV12-5
d_call: TRBD1
j_call: TRBJ2-3
clone_size: once
cdr3_aa: CASGLVGKADRGRGDTQYF
cdr3_nt: TGTGCTAGTGGTTTGGTCGGGAAAGCGGACAGGGGGCGCGGGGATACGCAGTATTTT

v_call: TRBV11-1
d_call: NA
j_call: TRBJ2-1
clone_size: once
cdr3_aa: CASSSVRDEQFF
cdr3_nt: TGTGCCAGCAGCTCAGTCAGGGATGAGCAGTTCTTC

v_call: TRBV5-1
d_call: TRBD2
j_call: TRBJ2-7
clone_size: once
cdr3_aa: CASSTGLAKGDEQYF
cdr3_nt: TGCGCCAGCAGCACGGGACTAGCGAAGGGAGACGAGCAGTACTTC

v_call: TRBV7-2
d_call: NA
j_call: TRBJ1-5
clone_size: NA
cdr3_aa: CASSRGGGNQPQHF
cdr3_nt: TGTGCCAGCAGCCGGGGGGGCGGCAATCAGCCCCAGCATTTT

v_call: TRBV19
d_call: NA
j_call: TRBJ1-5
clone_size: once
cdr3_aa: CASSAGGGASNQPQHF
cdr3_nt: TGTGCCAGTAGTGCAGGCGGGGGGGCGAGCAATCAGCCCCAGCATTTT

v_call: TRBV5-3
d_call: NA
j_call: TRBJ1-1
clone_size: NA
cdr3_aa: CARSLGREGLNTEAFF
cdr3_nt: TGTGCCAGAAGCTTAGGTAGGGAGGGGTTGAACACTGAAGCTTTCTTT

v_call: TRBV20-1
d_call: TRBD1
j_call: TRBJ2-7
clone_size: NA
cdr3_aa: CSASGEQGLSYEQYF
cdr3_nt: TGCAGTGCTAGTGGCGAACAGGGGCTTTCCTACGAGCAGTACTTC

v_call: TRBV10-3
d_call: TRBD1
j_call: TRBJ1-4
clone_size: NA
cdr3_aa: CATRDSGGNEKLFF
cdr3_nt: TGTGCCACCAGGGACAGCGGGGGTAATGAAAAACTGTTTTTT

v_call: TRBV24-1
d_call: NA
j_call: TRBJ2-1
clone_size: NA
cdr3_aa: CATSDLPGYSGNEQFF
cdr3_nt: TGTGCCACCAGTGATTTGCCGGGCTACTCGGGTAATGAGCAGTTCTTC

v_call: TRBV19
d_call: NA
j_call: TRBJ1-1
clone_size: NA
cdr3_aa: CASMRRGTEAFF
cdr3_nt: TGTGCCAGTATGAGACGGGGCACTGAAGCTTTCTTT

v_call: TRBV4-1
d_call: NA
j_call: TRBJ1-5
clone_size: NA
cdr3_aa: CASSQYDGGYQPQHF
cdr3_nt: TGCGCCAGCAGCCAATATGATGGGGGGTATCAGCCCCAGCATTTT

v_call: TRBV28
d_call: NA
j_call: TRBJ2-7
clone_size: NA
cdr3_aa: CASRGPGLSYEQYF
cdr3_nt: TGTGCCAGCAGGGGACCGGGACTCTCCTACGAGCAGTACTTC

v_call: TRBV7-9
d_call: TRBD1
j_call: TRBJ1-6
clone_size: NA
cdr3_aa: CASSYRDSSSYNSPLHF
cdr3_nt: TGTGCCAGCAGCTACCGGGACAGCAGCTCCTATAATTCACCCCTCCACTTT

v_call: TRBV29-1
d_call: NA
j_call: TRBJ1-1
clone_size: NA
cdr3_aa: CSVPAPLTGLNTEAFF
cdr3_nt: TGCAGCGTCCCAGCCCCGTTGACAGGACTGAACACTGAAGCTTTCTTT